A single sample is the source of the 29 T cell receptor beta chains below, sequenced in a study of cytomegalovirus exposure and HLA in healthy donors. The PCR made use of 60 Vbeta and 13 Jbeta primers. The table came from immunoSEQ multiplex PCR; TCRdb's copy has only in-frame clones and leaves some out. The sample lists roughly 140,000 clones; roughly two thirds were seen once. Sequenced sample: PBMCs. All receptors come from a human donor in good health.

The chain is built from TRBV4-1 and TRBJ2-7, with 7 bases aligning to TRBD1. Per germline, CDR1 MGHRA and CDR2 YSYEKL. With 4 bases clipped from V and 2 bases from J, the junction kept 8 bases outside the gene matches. This CDR3 comprises 15 residues. The CDR3 protein is CASSPSTGATYEQYF. The DNA for the CDR3 is TGCGCCAGCAGCCCGAGTACAGGGGCAACCTACGAGCAGTACTTC.

The chain has TRBV6-5 and TRBJ1-6; a possible D gene is TRBD1 (6 bases). This CDR3 contains 15 residues. The V and J ends lost 7 bases and 7 bases respectively, with 17 bases between them. Germline CDR1 is MNHEY and CDR2 is SVGAGI. The CDR3, as DNA: TGTGCCAGCAAAGAACGGACAGTAGGAAATTCACCCCTCCACTTT. Translated, it gives CASKERTVGNSPLHF.

Here the CDR3 reads CASRQAYEQYF. The CDR3 DNA reads as TGTGCCAGCAGACAGGCCTACGAGCAGTACTTC. V gene TRBV6-1 combines with J gene TRBJ2-7; TRBD1 is a possible D gene (5 bases). CDR3 length: 11 amino acids. From germline, CDR1 is MNHNS and CDR2 SASEGT. V lost 6 bases and J 2 bases, leaving 5 bases between the germline ends.

In this sample, this clone turned up a few times. The CDR3 coding sequence is TGTGCCTGGAGTAGGGGAGGGGAGCAGTTCTTC. Its protein is CAWSRGGEQFF. V gene TRBV30 combines with J gene TRBJ2-1; 7 nucleotides agree with TRBD2. The ends lost 2 bases at V and 10 bases at J; junction bases unmatched: 2. This CDR3 is built from 11 residues. The germline gives CDR1 GTSNPN, CDR2 SVGIG (reference sequence). The entire variable domain, with the rest obtained from reference TRBV30 and TRBJ2-1, is as follows: SQTIHQWPATLVQPVGSPLSLECTVEGTSNPNLYWYRQAAGRGLQLLFYSVGIGQISSEVPQNLSASRPQDRQFILSSKKLLLSDSGFYLCAWSRGGEQFFGPGTRLTVL.

This clone was observed a handful of times. V and J are TRBV19 and TRBJ2-2; 10 bases align to TRBD1. Germline CDR1 reads LNHDA; CDR2 reads SQIVND (reference sequence). J lost 3 bases, V lost 6 bases, and 1 base had no gene match. The length of the CDR3 is 14 residues. The CDR3 DNA is TGTGCCAGTAGCGGGACAGGGGACACCGGGGAGCTGTTTTTT. Encoded protein: CASSGTGDTGELFF.

In DNA, the CDR3 is TGTGCCAGCAGCCCCGCAGGGGGACCGGATACGCAGTATTTT. This codes for CASSPAGGPDTQYF. The genes are TRBV4-2 and TRBJ2-3; 7 bases align to TRBD1. This CDR3 region has 14 residues. Germline V lookup: CDR1 LGHNA, CDR2 YNFKEQ. Losses at the gene ends were 4 bases for V and 6 bases for J; bases not matched to a gene: 7.

V usage is TRBV15 and J usage is TRBJ2-1; D is possibly TRBD2 (6 bases). V dropped 6 bases and J dropped 7 bases, with 13 bases sitting between them. CDR3 size: 13 residues. The germline V gene encodes CDR1 LNHNV and CDR2 YYDKDF (reference sequence). The CDR3 spells CATRVRGGNEQFF. The CDR3 DNA is TGTGCCACCAGGGTGCGGGGTGGTAATGAGCAGTTCTTC.

The gene calls are TRBV11-2 and TRBJ2-7; D is ambiguous. The germline CDR1 and CDR2 sequences are SGHAT and FQNNGV. The CDR3 runs to 12 residues. V was cut by 1 base and J by 3 bases, with 4 bases left in between. The CDR3 reads CASSLVNYEQYF. CDR3 DNA sequence: TGTGCCAGCAGCTTAGTCAACTACGAGCAGTACTTC.

The chain uses TRBV28 and TRBJ2-2; 12 nucleotides align to TRBD1. The trim removed 5 bases at V and 6 bases at J, leaving 4 bases unmatched. CDR1 is MDHEN, CDR2 SYDVKM, per germline. The CDR3 sequence is 15 residues long. The CDR3 bases are TGTGCCAGCAGTCGGGACAGGGGGCTGGCCGGGGAGCTGTTTTTT. Translated, it gives CASSRDRGLAGELFF. The variable domain in full, completed from reference TRBV28 and TRBJ2-2, reads DVKVTQSSRYLVKRTGEKVFLECVQDMDHENMFWYRQDPGLGLRLIYFSYDVKMKEKGDIPEGYSVSREKKERFSLILESASTNQTSMYLCASSRDRGLAGELFFGEGSRLTVL.

The chain is built from TRBV27 and TRBJ1-6, with D perhaps matching TRBD1 (5 bases). Trimming removed 10 bases from V and 6 bases from J, with 16 bases in between. The length of the CDR3 is 14 residues. Germline CDR1 and CDR2: MNHEY and SMNVEV (reference sequence). The CDR3 sequence is CATVKRGGNSPLHF. In nucleotides, the CDR3 is TGTGCCACCGTCAAAAGGGGTGGTAATTCACCCCTCCACTTT.

The chain couples TRBV30 to TRBJ2-3; the match to TRBD1 covers 7 bases. The CDR3 sequence is 13 residues long. Germline V gene lookup returns CDR1 GTSNPN and CDR2 SVGIG (reference sequence). Trimming at V came to 4 bases and at J to 4 bases, leaving 5 bases not matched to a gene. CDR3 region: CAWTQGTSDTQYF. CDR3 bases: TGTGCCTGGACACAGGGGACCTCAGATACGCAGTATTTT.

The chain is built from TRBV7-6 and TRBJ2-7; TRBD1 matches 8 bases. Germline V gives CDR1 SGHVS, CDR2 FNYEAQ. This CDR3 contains 16 residues. The V gene end was trimmed by 1 base and the J gene end by 3 bases; junction bases not matched to a gene: 8. CDR3: CASSLEVGTGFYEQYF. The CDR3 DNA reads TGTGCCAGCAGCTTAGAGGTCGGGACAGGATTCTACGAGCAGTACTTC. The whole variable domain, filled in from reference TRBV7-6 and TRBJ2-7, reads GAGVSQSPRYKVTKRGQDVALRCDPISGHVSLYWYRQALGQGPEFLTYFNYEAQQDKSGLPNDRFSAERPEGSISTLTIQRTEQRDSAMYRCASSLEVGTGFYEQYFGPGTRLTVT.

This clone has a handful of counts. The V call is TRBV6-1, the J call TRBJ2-1, with D perhaps TRBD2 (5 bases). The germline CDR1 and CDR2 sequences are MNHNS and SASEGT. V lost 4 bases and J lost 7, with 17 bases in between. The CDR3 spans 15 residues. The CDR3 nucleotides read TGTGCCAGCAGTGCCACCCCTGCAGCGGCGAATGAGCAGTTCTTC. As protein: CASSATPAAANEQFF.

This clone was observed a handful of times. The chain is built from TRBV7-6 and TRBJ2-7; 7 nucleotides align to TRBD1. The germline gives CDR1 SGHVS, CDR2 FNYEAQ. The V and J ends lost 2 bases and 5 bases, in that order; junction bases with no gene match: 3. This CDR3 has 13 residues. The chain's CDR3 is CASSLTGTDEQYF. The CDR3 region has the DNA TGTGCCAGCAGCTTAACAGGGACAGACGAGCAGTACTTC.

The chain recombines TRBV4-1 with TRBJ2-7, with D perhaps TRBD1 (5 bases). The ends were cut back, 4 bases at V and 3 bases at J, with 13 bases in the middle. This CDR3 spans 14 amino acids. Germline CDR1 is MGHRA and CDR2 is YSYEKL. CDR3 amino acids: CASSPLGRDYEQYF. In DNA, the CDR3 is TGCGCCAGCAGCCCACTGGGCAGGGACTACGAGCAGTACTTC.

A word on this clone: At one end, the junction sequence differs from germline, possibly due to a read error. The chain uses TRBV5-4 and TRBJ1-2; 8 nucleotides line up with TRBD1. Germline CDR1 SGHNT, CDR2 YYREEE (reference sequence). The CDR3 runs to 15 residues. The DNA for the CDR3 is TGTGCCAGCAGCATTCCCGACAGGGGAGGATATGGCTACCCCTTC. As protein: CASSIPDRGGYGYPF.

This chain joins TRBV6-1 and TRBJ1-2; D unresolved. The V end lost 1 base, the J end lost 1 base, and 7 bases lay between the germline ends. This CDR3 comprises 14 residues. Germline V CDR1 and CDR2: MNHNS, SASEGT. CDR3 sequence reads: CASSEGGDNYGYTF. The CDR3 coding sequence is TGTGCCAGCAGTGAAGGAGGAGATAACTATGGCTACACCTTC.

This clone has only a few counts. The chain joins TRBV27 to TRBJ2-7; TRBD2 might be the D (6 bases). Germline V CDR1 and CDR2: MNHEY, SMNVEV (reference sequence). The CDR3 extends over 15 amino acids. Trimming removed 5 bases at V and 4 bases at J, with 18 bases between. The CDR3 sequence: CASSGRRVGNYEQYF. In nucleotides, the CDR3 is TGTGCCAGCAGTGGGAGGAGGGTCGGGAATTACGAGCAGTACTTC.

V usage is TRBV5-4 and J usage is TRBJ2-5; tentative D call: TRBD2 (6 bases). The CDR3 is 14 residues long. Trimming took 4 bases from V and 2 from J, leaving 12 bases between them. Germline V CDR1 and CDR2: SGHNT, YYREEE (reference sequence). CDR3 coding DNA: TGTGCCAGCAGCCTCGTGCGGGAACAAGAGACCCAGTACTTC. This gives the protein CASSLVREQETQYF.

This chain connects TRBV9 to TRBJ2-3; TRBD2 aligns across 10 bases. Per the germline V gene, CDR1 is SGDLS and CDR2 is YYNGEE. J was trimmed by 4 bases and V by 0 bases; bases with no gene match: 8. The CDR3 is 17 amino acids. The CDR3 is CASSVGASGSGADTQYF. The CDR3 DNA sequence: TGTGCCAGCAGCGTAGGGGCTAGCGGGAGTGGGGCAGATACGCAGTATTTT.

The J gene is TRBJ1-2, the V gene TRBV4-1; tentative D call: TRBD1 (6 bases). V shed 1 base and J shed 7 bases, with 19 bases lying between them. The CDR3 has 16 residues. The germline V gene encodes CDR1 MGHRA and CDR2 YSYEKL. CDR3 nucleotide sequence: TGCGCCAGCAGCCAAGTGGGGGAGGGGGTGGTAGGTGGCTACACCTTC. Its protein is CASSQVGEGVVGGYTF.

The J gene is TRBJ1-3, the V gene TRBV7-2, with 8 bases fitting TRBD1. Unmatched junction bases numbered 6, after V lost 5 bases and J lost 0 bases. Germline loops: CDR1 SGHTA, CDR2 FQGNSA. The CDR3 runs to 16 residues. CDR3 nucleotides: TGTGCCAGCAGCCTCGGGACAGGCGTCTCTGGAAACACCATATATTTT. Its protein product is CASSLGTGVSGNTIYF.

The chain recombines TRBV19 with TRBJ2-7; 14 bases are shared with TRBD2. The trim removed 4 bases at V and 5 bases at J, leaving 16 bases unmatched. The CDR3 runs to 19 residues. CDR1 is LNHDA and CDR2 is SQIVND in the germline V gene (reference sequence). The CDR3 reads CASSTSETSGGAVIDEQYF. The DNA for the CDR3 is TGTGCCAGTAGTACCTCCGAGACTAGCGGGGGGGCGGTAATCGACGAGCAGTACTTC.

This chain links TRBV15 with TRBJ2-7; 7 nucleotides line up with TRBD1. The CDR3 runs to 15 residues. V gave up 4 bases and J gave up 3 bases; unmatched junction bases: 9. Looked up from germline, CDR1 is LNHNV and CDR2 is YYDKDF (reference sequence). Written as DNA, the CDR3 is TGTGCCACCAGCACCTCGGACAGGTCTGACTACGAGCAGTACTTC. This codes for CATSTSDRSDYEQYF.

The rearrangement joins TRBV7-9 to TRBJ2-6; tentatively, D is TRBD1 (5 bases). The CDR3 runs 17 residues. Germline-derived CDR1 and CDR2 are SEHNR and FQNEAQ (reference sequence). The germline V and J ends were trimmed by 7 bases and 0 bases, with 16 bases remaining between them. The CDR3 loop reads CASTSTGPSSGANVLTF. The CDR3 DNA follows: TGTGCCAGCACCAGTACAGGCCCGAGCTCTGGGGCCAACGTCCTGACTTTC.

The chain carries TRBV30 and TRBJ1-6, with TRBD1 as a possible D gene (6 bases). The CDR3 has 13 residues. Germline V gene data show CDR1 as GTSNPN and CDR2 as SVGIG (reference sequence). The V gene lost 5 bases and the J gene lost 5 bases, with 10 bases spanning the gap. CDR3 nucleotides: TGTGCCTGGCGGGACACCGATAATTCACCCCTCCACTTT. Its translation: CAWRDTDNSPLHF. The full variable domain, completed using reference TRBV30 and TRBJ1-6, is SQTIHQWPATLVQPVGSPLSLECTVEGTSNPNLYWYRQAAGRGLQLLFYSVGIGQISSEVPQNLSASRPQDRQFILSSKKLLLSDSGFYLCAWRDTDNSPLHFGNGTRLTVT.

A single count supports this clone. In DNA, the CDR3 is TGCGCCAGCAGCGTGACAGGGGGAGCGGTCGGGGAGCTGTTTTTT. Amino acid sequence: CASSVTGGAVGELFF. The chain carries TRBV5-1 and TRBJ2-2, with TRBD1 matching over 9 bases. The germline CDR1 and CDR2 sequences are SGHRS and YFSETQ. V lost 4 bases to trimming and J lost 7 bases; unmatched junction nucleotides: 8. CDR3 length: 15 amino acids.

This chain joins TRBV9 and TRBJ2-1; TRBD2 matches 7 bases. The CDR3 covers 14 residues. CDR1 is SGDLS and CDR2 is YYNGEE in the germline V gene. V was pared by 4 bases and J by 1 base, with 2 bases of the junction left unmatched. The CDR3 DNA sequence: TGTGCCAGCAGCATCGGGGGGTCCTACAATGAGCAGTTCTTC. Its protein product is CASSIGGSYNEQFF. Full variable domain (rest looked up from reference TRBV9 and TRBJ2-1): DSGVTQTPKHLITATGQRVTLRCSPRSGDLSVYWYQQSLDQGLQFLIQYYNGEERAKGNILERFSAQQFPDLHSELNLSSLELGDSALYFCASSIGGSYNEQFFGPGTRLTVL.

This clone was recorded only once. Other DNA sequences in the same sample also yield this CDR3. The chain combines TRBV19 with TRBJ2-3; 9 nucleotides line up with TRBD1. Germline loops: CDR1 LNHDA, CDR2 SQIVND (reference sequence). Germline trimming cut 4 bases from V and 4 bases from J; bases unmatched to any gene: 6. The CDR3 is made up of 15 amino acids. Here the CDR3 reads CASSTPDRGADTQYF. CDR3 DNA sequence: TGTGCCAGTAGTACACCGGACAGGGGAGCAGATACGCAGTATTTT.